The source of this T cell receptor beta chain is a study of T cell responses to AZD1222 COVID-19 vaccine (dated by TCRdb to 2020 to 2023). Study-wide context: TCR sequencing covered over 230 trial participants: nearly 210 given two doses of AZD1222 and around 25 given two doses of MenACWY control vaccine. Trial participants were enrolled into age subgroups of 18-55, 56-69 and 70-plus years, which contained 148, 28 and 57 TCR-sequenced participants, respectively. General conclusions and limits of the study: CD4 TCRs associated with the vaccine covered the entire spike protein, and the dominant responses were in regions 160-218 and 743-854. In the small 56-69-year group, the increase in depth fell short of significance, most likely because of low power. Because no day 14 peak-response samples were available, repertoires were characterized only after the peak T cell response. A significant rise in spike-specific TCR breadth and depth was observed after two AZD1222 doses relative to day 0 and relative to MenACWY recipients. Most participants were white British and females outnumbered males, and the authors suggested that clonal diversity may have been underestimated. Conclusions about previously exposed vaccinees were limited because only six AZD1222 recipients were SARS-CoV-2 seropositive at baseline. Nearly half of unique spike-specific TCRs reportedly recognized epitopes outside regions mutated in the B.1.351 and B.1.1.7 variants.

This specimen's time point label, per the study, means: about 28 days (+/-7) after the second vaccine dose. AZD1222 recipients given second doses at about 4 weeks or at about 12 weeks were pooled, since spike-specific TCR depth and breadth were not found to differ between the two schedules. Samples from vaccinated people were obtained from the UK trials COV001 and COV002, which included a single-blind randomized controlled phase 2/3 trial of AZD1222 (ChAdOx1 nCoV-19) in healthy adults. For TCRbeta chain sequencing, PBMC samples were collected from trial participants at day 0 and at day 28 after the second dose. The CDR3 regions of human TCRbeta chains were subjected to immunosequencing. As for how the authors treated the data: Repertoire TCRs were checked for matches against a reference library of SARS-CoV-2-specific TCRs that had been generated using the MIRA antigen-specificity platform. Breadth was defined as the fraction of unique TCRs that were SARS-CoV-2-associated, and depth was defined as the fraction of total T cells that were SARS-CoV-2-associated. Each spike-specific TCR was assigned to its reactive spike region and to a CD4 or CD8 class using the MIRA data. Log10-transformed breadth and depth values were compared by one-way ANOVA with Sidak's multiple comparisons tests. Held by TCRdb, this immuneACCESS table contains in-frame sequences only and omits some clones. Under half of the omission traces to an unresolved V gene where checked; the cause of the rest is unknown. Clone size and V and J calls were adopted from that table, with D and trimming inferred from the DNA. The sample yields about 120,000 clones; roughly 82% were counted once. The top ten clones comprise roughly a quarter of the sample.

From the cysteine through the phenylalanine, the CDR3 covers 16 amino acids. The kept DNA is CDR3 alone, 48 bases in frame from the first base. From V the trimming removes 4 bases and from J it removes 2 bases, while the gene matches leave 7 bases of the junction unaccounted for. CDR1 and CDR2 were assigned from the germline V gene (reference sequence) as SGHNT and YYREEE. Worth noting for this clone: Its antigen target is currently unknown. The sample holds no much larger clone one base away, and base qualities are not on file.

This clonotype was obtained from an adult who received the AZD1222 COVID-19 vaccine. The V gene is TRBV5-4 and the J gene is TRBJ2-3; TRBD2 fits 10 bases in the junction. Sequencing used peripheral blood, obtained 28 days after the second AZD1222 dose. The DNA is TGTGCCAGCAGCCCCGCTAGCGGGGGAAACACAGATACGCAGTATTTT. Its protein product is CASSPASGGNTDTQYF.